Shown below are 26 T cell receptor beta chains from a single sample sequenced in a study of T cell responses to AZD1222 COVID-19 vaccine. Profiled with immunoSEQ multiplex PCR; TCRdb holds only in-frame clones, not every one. Of just under 150,000 clones in the sample, 70% to 90% were seen once. The source material was peripheral blood, sampled 28 days after the second dose of the MenACWY control vaccine. The receptor source for this set is an adult who received the MenACWY meningococcal vaccine as a control.

This clone was observed once. The chain combines TRBV4-2 with TRBJ1-1, with a possible D match to TRBD1 (6 bases). The CDR3 has 16 amino acids. The germline CDR1 and CDR2 sequences are LGHNA and YNFKEQ. The V and J ends lost 2 bases and 3 bases respectively, with 16 bases between them. CDR3 amino acids: CASSQFTGLQDTEAFF. Here the CDR3 DNA reads TGTGCCAGCAGCCAATTTACAGGGCTTCAAGACACTGAAGCTTTCTTT.

DNA for the CDR3: TGTGCCAGCAGTGCGACGACAGGGCAAGAGACCCAGTACTTC. This codes for CASSATTGQETQYF. The gene calls are TRBV6-6 and TRBJ2-5; 7 nucleotides agree with TRBD1. The CDR3 length is 14 residues. Looked up from germline, CDR1 is MNHNY and CDR2 is SVGAGI (reference sequence). With V trimmed by 5 bases and J by 2 bases, 5 bases remained unmatched.

The chain recombines TRBV5-1 with TRBJ1-2; D is perhaps TRBD1 (6 bases). The CDR3 spans 15 residues. V lost 3 bases to trimming and J lost 4 bases, with 16 bases between them. Per germline, CDR1 SGHRS and CDR2 YFSETQ. The CDR3 loop is CASSWEKQGLYGYTF. The CDR3 DNA follows: TGCGCCAGCAGCTGGGAGAAACAGGGACTCTATGGCTACACCTTC.

This clone has more than one count but fewer than ten. The genes are TRBV5-4 and TRBJ2-7; D uncertain. Trimming pared 4 bases from V and 0 bases from J, leaving 11 bases between. The CDR3 is made up of 14 amino acids. Germline V gene data show CDR1 as SGHNT and CDR2 as YYREEE (reference sequence). The CDR3 sequence is CASSGETSSYEQYF. CDR3 nucleotide sequence: TGTGCCAGCAGCGGTGAAACCAGCTCCTACGAGCAGTACTTC.

In its sample, this clone was seen a few times. The V call is TRBV6-6, the J call TRBJ1-3, with D hard to call. The CDR3 has 14 amino acids. CDR1 is MNHNY and CDR2 is SVGAGI in the germline V gene (reference sequence). The germline V and J ends were trimmed by 2 bases and 0 bases, with 5 bases remaining between them. The CDR3 reads CASSYRSSGNTIYF. CDR3 nucleotide sequence: TGTGCCAGCAGTTACCGTAGCTCTGGAAACACCATATATTTT.

The rearrangement uses TRBV19 and TRBJ1-5; 9 bases map to TRBD1. The germline CDR1 and CDR2 sequences are LNHDA and SQIVND (reference sequence). V shed 5 bases and J 6 bases; nucleotides not matched to a gene: 5. The CDR3 is 14 amino acids. The CDR3 spells CASSPRDRAQPQHF. The CDR3 DNA reads TGTGCCAGTAGTCCCCGGGACAGGGCTCAGCCCCAGCATTTT.

The genes are TRBV7-2 and TRBJ1-3, with D possibly being TRBD1 (5 bases). The V gene's germline CDR1 is SGHTA and CDR2 FQGNSA. The CDR3 is 15 residues long. Between the trimmed V and J ends, which lost 3 bases and 3 bases, there was a span of 12 bases. CDR3 protein: CASSFSQGRGNTIYF. DNA for the CDR3: TGTGCCAGCAGCTTCTCCCAGGGCCGTGGAAACACCATATATTTT. Using reference TRBV7-2 and TRBJ1-3 for the parts outside the CDR3, the full variable domain is GAGVSQSPSNKVTEKGKDVELRCDPISGHTALYWYRQSLGQGLEFLIYFQGNSAPDKSGLPSDRFSAERTGGSVSTLTIQRTQQEDSAVYLCASSFSQGRGNTIYFGEGSWLTVV.

V is TRBV11-1 and J is TRBJ2-7; no reliable D call. The CDR3 consists of 12 residues. Germline V gene data show CDR1 as SGHAT and CDR2 as FQDESV (reference sequence). The V end lost 1 base, the J end lost 5 bases, and 6 bases lay between the germline ends. CDR3 residues: CASSLERNEQYF. CDR3 nucleotide sequence: TGTGCCAGCAGCTTAGAGAGGAACGAGCAGTACTTC.

The genes are TRBV15 and TRBJ2-1; no clear D gene. The V and J ends lost 0 bases and 5 bases respectively, with 11 bases between them. Germline CDR1 is LNHNV and CDR2 is YYDKDF (reference sequence). There are 15 residues in the CDR3. Written as DNA, the CDR3 is TGTGCCACCAGCAGAGATGGCACTACCCACAATGAGCAGTTCTTC. This sequence encodes CATSRDGTTHNEQFF. The entire variable domain, with the rest obtained from reference TRBV15 and TRBJ2-1, is as follows: DAMVIQNPRYQVTQFGKPVTLSCSQTLNHNVMYWYQQKSSQAPKLLFHYYDKDFNNEADTPDNFQSRRPNTSFCFLDIRSPGLGDTAMYLCATSRDGTTHNEQFFGPGTRLTVL.

J is TRBJ2-7 and V is TRBV25-1, with 10 bases identical to TRBD1. Per germline, CDR1 MGHDK and CDR2 SYGVNS. The CDR3 is made up of 14 amino acids. V gave up 7 bases and J gave up 2 bases; unmatched junction bases: 5. This chain's CDR3 is CASTRTGGAYEQYF. For the CDR3, the DNA is TGTGCCAGCACCCGGACAGGGGGTGCCTACGAGCAGTACTTC.

The genes are TRBV4-3 and TRBJ2-1; 14 bases are shared with TRBD2. CDR3 length: 19 residues. Germline CDR1 and CDR2: LGHNA and YSLEER. With 2 bases clipped from V and 8 bases from J, the junction kept 14 bases outside the gene matches. CDR3 in DNA: TGCGCCAGCAGCCAAAAGATTTGGGGGACTAGCGGGAGTCAGGATGAGCAGTTCTTC. It yields the protein CASSQKIWGTSGSQDEQFF.

This clone appeared a few times. The V call is TRBV27, the J call TRBJ2-3; D unresolved. The CDR3 is 15 residues long. Germline loops: CDR1 MNHEY, CDR2 SMNVEV (reference sequence). Trimming cost V 4 bases and J 2 bases, with 13 bases left between them. In nucleotides, the CDR3 is TGTGCCAGCAGTTCTCGAAGGAGTTACACAGATACGCAGTATTTT. This translates into CASSSRRSYTDTQYF.

CDR3 sequence: CASSWNPGQGNIQYF. In DNA, the CDR3 is TGTGCCAGCAGCTGGAACCCGGGACAGGGCAACATTCAGTACTTC. The chain has TRBV5-5 and TRBJ2-4, with 9 bases lining up with TRBD1. This CDR3 has 15 residues. Germline CDR1 is SGHKS and CDR2 is YYEKEE (reference sequence). The trim removed 3 bases at V and 7 bases at J, leaving 8 bases unmatched.

The genes are TRBV6-2 or TRBV6-3 and TRBJ2-7; 9 nucleotides line up with TRBD1. This CDR3 is 14 amino acids long. In germline, CDR1 is MNHEY, CDR2 SVGEGT. J lost 7 bases, V lost 2 bases, and 6 bases had no gene match. The CDR3 sequence is CASSYRDRDREQYF. The DNA of the CDR3 is TGTGCCAGCAGTTACCGGGACAGGGACAGAGAGCAGTACTTC.

This clone showed up just a few times. This chain joins TRBV3-1 (or the pseudogene TRBV3-2) and TRBJ2-7, with D maybe TRBD1 (6 bases). V shed 2 bases and J shed 6 bases, with 17 bases lying between them. The V gene's germline CDR1 is LGHDT and CDR2 YNNKEL (reference sequence). The CDR3 consists of 15 residues. In DNA, the CDR3 is TGTGCCAGCAGCCAACGGGCGGCAGGGGCGGGCGAGCAGTACTTC. Its protein is CASSQRAAGAGEQYF.

The V and J genes are TRBV6-2 or TRBV6-3 and TRBJ1-1; D remains ambiguous. With 2 bases removed from V and 5 bases from J, the gap between germline ends came to 18 bases. Germline values: CDR1 MNHEY, CDR2 SVGEGT. The CDR3 totals 16 residues. CDR3 sequence (DNA): TGTGCCAGCAGTTACCCAAGGTCCAATGTTTTAACTGAAGCTTTCTTT. Translated: CASSYPRSNVLTEAFF.

V usage is TRBV21-1 and J usage is TRBJ2-2. TRBV21-1 is reported as a pseudogene. There are 17 residues in the CDR3. The CDR3 sequence is CASSKDPGAGGTGELFF. The CDR3 DNA follows: TGTGCCAGCAGCAAAGATCCGGGGGCGGGTGGCACCGGGGAGCTGTTTTTT.

The chain recombines TRBV27 with TRBJ1-6; 8 nucleotides match TRBD1. The germline V gene encodes CDR1 MNHEY and CDR2 SMNVEV (reference sequence). The length of the CDR3 is 14 residues. Losses at the gene ends were 6 bases for V and 7 bases for J; bases not matched to a gene: 5. The CDR3 is CASSDRGGNSPLHF. The CDR3 nucleotides are TGTGCCAGCAGCGACAGGGGAGGAAATTCACCCCTCCACTTT.

This chain uses TRBV19 with TRBJ1-2; D ambiguous. This CDR3 comprises 15 residues. Germline V gives CDR1 LNHDA, CDR2 SQIVND (reference sequence). The V end lost 1 base, the J end lost 4 bases, and 13 bases lay between the germline ends. CDR3 in amino acids: CASSIAPLESYGYTF. The CDR3 nucleotides are TGTGCCAGTAGTATAGCGCCTCTAGAGAGCTATGGCTACACCTTC. Supplemented by reference TRBV19 and TRBJ1-2, the full variable domain reads DGGITQSPKYLFRKEGQNVTLSCEQNLNHDAMYWYRQDPGQGLRLIYYSQIVNDFQKGDIAEGYSVSREKKESFPLTVTSAQKNPTAFYLCASSIAPLESYGYTFGSGTRLTVV.

This CDR3 is CASSLTSPYSYEQYF. The DNA of the CDR3 is TGTGCCAGCAGTTTAACGAGCCCGTACTCCTACGAGCAGTACTTC. The chain carries TRBV28 and TRBJ2-7; D not certain. This CDR3 is 15 amino acids long. V was trimmed by 2 bases and J by 0 bases, leaving 11 bases between them. Per the germline V gene, CDR1 is MDHEN and CDR2 is SYDVKM.

The chain carries TRBV19 and TRBJ1-1, with D maybe TRBD1 (6 bases). V was trimmed by 5 bases and J by 5 bases, leaving 15 bases between them. Germline CDR1 and CDR2: LNHDA and SQIVND (reference sequence). This CDR3 is built from 14 residues. The CDR3 DNA reads as TGTGCCAGTAGTTGGGACACACGGCGGACTGAAGCTTTCTTT. It specifies CASSWDTRRTEAFF.

V and J are TRBV6-2 or TRBV6-3 and TRBJ1-1; D remains ambiguous. Trimming cost V 6 bases and J 5 bases, with 10 bases left between them. The germline V gene encodes CDR1 MNHEY and CDR2 SVGEGT. CDR3 length equals 12 residues. The DNA for the CDR3 is TGTGCCAGCAGCGTAGTCTGGACTGAAGCTTTCTTT. Amino acids: CASSVVWTEAFF.

This clone came up a few times. The chain is built from TRBV18 and TRBJ2-3; 9 bases match TRBD2. Germline trimming cut 3 bases from V and 3 bases from J; bases unmatched to any gene: 19. CDR3 length: 20 residues. Per the germline V gene, CDR1 is KGHSH and CDR2 is LQKENI. The CDR3 DNA follows: TGTGCCAGCTCACCGACAAATACCCGAGTAGCGGGAGTCCGGACAGATACGCAGTATTTT. It specifies CASSPTNTRVAGVRTDTQYF. The full variable domain, its missing parts supplied by reference TRBV18 and TRBJ2-3, is NAGVMQNPRHLVRRRGQEARLRCSPMKGHSHVYWYRQLPEEGLKFMVYLQKENIIDESGMPKERFSAEFPKEGPSILRIQQVVRGDSAAYFCASSPTNTRVAGVRTDTQYFGPGTRLTVL.

CDR3 region: CASSLGRANTEAFF. The CDR3 DNA reads as TGTGCCAGCAGCTTAGGGAGGGCGAACACTGAAGCTTTCTTT. The chain combines TRBV7-3 with TRBJ1-1, with D uncertain. Trimming stripped 2 bases from V and 1 base from J, with 8 bases between. This CDR3 is built from 14 residues. Per germline, CDR1 SGHTA and CDR2 FQGTGA.

The chain recombines TRBV6-5 with TRBJ1-4; possibly TRBD1 for D (5 bases). V lost 2 bases to trimming and J lost 3 bases, with 13 bases between them. There are 16 residues in the CDR3. Germline CDR1 is MNHEY and CDR2 is SVGAGI. The CDR3 sequence: CASSYGGAGANEKLFF. CDR3 DNA sequence: TGTGCCAGCAGTTACGGTGGGGCTGGGGCTAATGAAAAACTGTTTTTT.

This clone was detected a few times. This chain links TRBV5-1 with TRBJ1-2, with no clear D. V lost 1 base to trimming and J lost 3 bases, with 10 bases between them. Germline-derived CDR1 and CDR2 are SGHRS and YFSETQ. The CDR3 contains 14 residues. The CDR3 DNA sequence: TGCGCCAGCAGCTTGCCCAGGCAAGACTATGGCTACACCTTC. The encoded protein is CASSLPRQDYGYTF.